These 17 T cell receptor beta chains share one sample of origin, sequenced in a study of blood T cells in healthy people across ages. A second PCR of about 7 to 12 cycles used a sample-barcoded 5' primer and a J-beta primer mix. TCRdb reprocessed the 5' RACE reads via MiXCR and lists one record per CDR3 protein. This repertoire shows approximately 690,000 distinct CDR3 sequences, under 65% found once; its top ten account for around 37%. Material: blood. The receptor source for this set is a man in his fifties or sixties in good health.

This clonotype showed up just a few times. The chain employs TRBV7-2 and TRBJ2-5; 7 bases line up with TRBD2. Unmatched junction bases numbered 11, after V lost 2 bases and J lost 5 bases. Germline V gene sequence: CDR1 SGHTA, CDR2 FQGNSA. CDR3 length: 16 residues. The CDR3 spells CASSLRATSAWETQYF. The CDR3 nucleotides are TGTGCCAGCAGCTTAAGGGCAACTAGCGCCTGGGAGACCCAGTACTTC.

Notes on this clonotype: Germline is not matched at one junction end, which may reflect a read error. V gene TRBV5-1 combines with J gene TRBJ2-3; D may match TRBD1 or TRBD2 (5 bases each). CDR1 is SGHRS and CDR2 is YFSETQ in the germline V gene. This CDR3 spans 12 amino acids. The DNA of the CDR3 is TGTGCCAGCAGCCGAGAGGGGGATACGCAGTATTTT. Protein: CASSREGDTQYF.

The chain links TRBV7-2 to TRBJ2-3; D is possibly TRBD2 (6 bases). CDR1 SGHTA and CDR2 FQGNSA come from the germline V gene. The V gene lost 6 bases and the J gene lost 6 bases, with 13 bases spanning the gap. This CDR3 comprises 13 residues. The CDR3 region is CASRAVGGDTQYF. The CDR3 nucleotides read TGTGCCAGCAGAGCCGTTGGGGGGGATACGCAGTATTTT.

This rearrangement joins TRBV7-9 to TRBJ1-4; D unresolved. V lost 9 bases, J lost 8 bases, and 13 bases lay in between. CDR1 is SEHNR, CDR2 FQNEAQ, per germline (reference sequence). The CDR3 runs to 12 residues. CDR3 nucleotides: TGTGCCAGTAGCCGACTAGGGGAAAAACTGTTTTTT. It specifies CASSRLGEKLFF.

CDR3 loop: CASSLGQGVDEQFF. As DNA, the CDR3 is TGTGCCAGCAGCTTAGGGCAGGGGGTAGATGAGCAGTTCTTC. V gene TRBV13 combines with J gene TRBJ2-1, with 7 nucleotides matching TRBD1. From germline, CDR1 is PRHDT and CDR2 FYEKMQ (reference sequence). This CDR3 has 14 amino acids. J gave up 8 bases and V 0 bases, and 4 bases lay outside the gene matches.

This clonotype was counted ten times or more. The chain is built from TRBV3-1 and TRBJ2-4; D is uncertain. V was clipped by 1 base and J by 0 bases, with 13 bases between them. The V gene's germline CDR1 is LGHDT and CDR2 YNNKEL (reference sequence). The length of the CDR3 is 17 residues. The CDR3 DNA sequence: TGTGCCAGCAGCCAAGGGCTTCGGGTCCTAGCCAAAAACATTCAGTACTTC. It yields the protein CASSQGLRVLAKNIQYF.

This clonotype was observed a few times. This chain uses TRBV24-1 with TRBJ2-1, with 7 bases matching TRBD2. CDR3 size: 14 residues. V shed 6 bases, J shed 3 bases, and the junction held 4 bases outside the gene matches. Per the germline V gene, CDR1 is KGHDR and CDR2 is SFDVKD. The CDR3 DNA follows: TGTGCCACCAGTCGGCGGGGGAGCTACAATGAGCAGTTCTTC. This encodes CATSRRGSYNEQFF.

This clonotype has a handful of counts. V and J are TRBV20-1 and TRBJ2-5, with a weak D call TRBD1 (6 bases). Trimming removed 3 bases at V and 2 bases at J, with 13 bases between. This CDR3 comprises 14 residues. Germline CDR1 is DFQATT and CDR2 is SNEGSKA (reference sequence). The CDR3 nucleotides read TGCAGTGCTAGCCCTTGGACAGCGCAAGAGACCCAGTACTTC. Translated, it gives CSASPWTAQETQYF.

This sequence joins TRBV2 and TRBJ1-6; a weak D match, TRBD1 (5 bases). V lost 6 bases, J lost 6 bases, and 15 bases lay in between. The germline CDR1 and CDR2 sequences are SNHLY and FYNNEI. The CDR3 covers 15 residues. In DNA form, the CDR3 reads TGTGCCAGCAGCGCCCGGGAGGGACTTAATTCACCCCTCCACTTT. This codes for CASSAREGLNSPLHF.

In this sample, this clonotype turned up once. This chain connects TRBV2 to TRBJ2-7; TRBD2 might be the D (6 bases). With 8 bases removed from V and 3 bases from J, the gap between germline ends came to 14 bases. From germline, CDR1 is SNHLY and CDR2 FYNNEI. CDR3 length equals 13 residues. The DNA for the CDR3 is TGTGCCAGCGCCCGAGGCGGGAACTACGAGCAGTACTTC. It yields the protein CASARGGNYEQYF.

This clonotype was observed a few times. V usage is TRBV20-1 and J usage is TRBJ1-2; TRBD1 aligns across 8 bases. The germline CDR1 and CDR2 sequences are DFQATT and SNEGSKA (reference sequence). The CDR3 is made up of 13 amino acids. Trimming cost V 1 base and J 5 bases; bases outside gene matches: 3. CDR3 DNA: TGCAGTGCTAGAGCCCAGGGGGCGTATGGCTACACCTTC. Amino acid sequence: CSARAQGAYGYTF.

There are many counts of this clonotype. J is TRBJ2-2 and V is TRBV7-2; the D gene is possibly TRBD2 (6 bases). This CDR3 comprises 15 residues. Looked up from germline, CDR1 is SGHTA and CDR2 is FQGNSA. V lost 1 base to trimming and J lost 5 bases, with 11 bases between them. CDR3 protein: CASSLEGGETGELFF. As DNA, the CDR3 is TGTGCCAGCAGCTTAGAGGGCGGGGAAACCGGGGAGCTGTTTTTT.

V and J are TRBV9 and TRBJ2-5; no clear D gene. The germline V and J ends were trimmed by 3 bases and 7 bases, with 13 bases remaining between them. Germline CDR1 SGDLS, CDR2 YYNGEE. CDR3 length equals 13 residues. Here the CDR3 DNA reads TGTGCCAGCAGCGGAGCAACTGCCGGGACCCAGTACTTC. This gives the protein CASSGATAGTQYF.

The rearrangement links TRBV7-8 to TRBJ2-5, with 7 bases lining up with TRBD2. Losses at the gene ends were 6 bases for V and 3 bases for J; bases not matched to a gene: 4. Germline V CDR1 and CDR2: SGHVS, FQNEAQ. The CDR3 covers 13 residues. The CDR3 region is CASRRGLKETQYF. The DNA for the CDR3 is TGTGCCAGCAGGCGGGGACTAAAAGAGACCCAGTACTTC. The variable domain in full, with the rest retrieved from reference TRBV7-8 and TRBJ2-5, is GAGVSQSPRYKVAKRGQDVALRCDPISGHVSLFWYQQALGQGPEFLTYFQNEAQLDKSGLPSDRFFAERPEGSVSTLKIQRTQQEDSAVYLCASRRGLKETQYFGPGTRLLVL.

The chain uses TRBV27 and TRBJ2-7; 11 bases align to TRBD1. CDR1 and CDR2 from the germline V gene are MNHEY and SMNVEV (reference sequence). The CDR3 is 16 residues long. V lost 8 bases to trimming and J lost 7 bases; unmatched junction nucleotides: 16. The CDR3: CASYSPGQGENWEQYF. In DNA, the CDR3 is TGTGCCAGCTACTCCCCGGGACAGGGGGAGAATTGGGAGCAGTACTTC.

The CDR3, as DNA: TGTGCCAGCACCCCAGACATGGGTTGGGCAGATACGCAGTATTTT. Translation: CASTPDMGWADTQYF. The rearrangement joins TRBV5-4 to TRBJ2-3; D gene ambiguous. The V gene lost 6 bases and the J gene lost 4 bases, with 18 bases spanning the gap. The V gene's germline CDR1 is SGHNT and CDR2 YYREEE (reference sequence). CDR3 length: 15 residues. The variable domain in full, completed from reference TRBV5-4 and TRBJ2-3, reads ETGVTQSPTHLIKTRGQQVTLRCSSQSGHNTVSWYQQALGQGPQFIFQYYREEENGRGNFPPRFSGLQFPNYSSELNVNALELDDSALYLCASTPDMGWADTQYFGPGTRLTVL.

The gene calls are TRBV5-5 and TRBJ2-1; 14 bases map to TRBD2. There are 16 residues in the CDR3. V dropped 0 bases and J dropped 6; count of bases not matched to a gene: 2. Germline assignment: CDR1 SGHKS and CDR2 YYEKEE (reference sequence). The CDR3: CASSLATSGGANEQFF. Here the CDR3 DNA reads TGTGCCAGCAGCTTGGCGACTAGCGGGGGGGCCAATGAGCAGTTCTTC.